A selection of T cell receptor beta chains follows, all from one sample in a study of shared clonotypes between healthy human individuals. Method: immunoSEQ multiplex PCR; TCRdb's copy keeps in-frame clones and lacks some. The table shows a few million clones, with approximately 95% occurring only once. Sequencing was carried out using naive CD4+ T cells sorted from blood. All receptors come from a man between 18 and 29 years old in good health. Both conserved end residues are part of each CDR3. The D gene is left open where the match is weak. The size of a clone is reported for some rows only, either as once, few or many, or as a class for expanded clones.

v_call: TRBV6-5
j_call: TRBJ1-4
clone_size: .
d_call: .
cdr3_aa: CASSYQGSATNEKLFF
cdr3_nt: TGTGCCAGCAGTTACCAGGGCAGTGCAACTAATGAAAAACTGTTTTTT

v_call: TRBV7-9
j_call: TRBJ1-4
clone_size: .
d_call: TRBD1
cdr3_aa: CASSEDRVGEKLFF
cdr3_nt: TGTGCCAGCAGCGAAGACAGGGTCGGTGAAAAACTGTTTTTT

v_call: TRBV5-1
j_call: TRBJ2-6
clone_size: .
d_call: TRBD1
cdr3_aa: CASSSTGDGANVLTF
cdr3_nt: TGCGCCAGCAGCTCGACAGGGGACGGGGCCAACGTCCTGACTTTC

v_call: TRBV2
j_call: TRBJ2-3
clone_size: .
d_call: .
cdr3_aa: CASGQGYTDTQYF
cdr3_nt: TGTGCCAGCGGCCAGGGGTACACAGATACGCAGTATTTT

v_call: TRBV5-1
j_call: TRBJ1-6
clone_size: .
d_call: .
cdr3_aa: CASREQGQNNSPLHF
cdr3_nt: TGCGCCAGCAGGGAGCAGGGGCAGAATAATTCACCCCTCCACTTT

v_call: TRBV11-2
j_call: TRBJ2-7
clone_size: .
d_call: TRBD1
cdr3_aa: CASRSSGQNKYEQYF
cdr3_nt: TGTGCCAGCAGGTCCTCGGGACAGAACAAGTACGAGCAGTACTTC

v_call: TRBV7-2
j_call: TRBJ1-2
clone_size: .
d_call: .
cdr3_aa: CASSLAGGTVPNYGYTF
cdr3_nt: TGTGCCAGCAGCTTAGCGGGAGGGACCGTACCCAACTATGGCTACACCTTC

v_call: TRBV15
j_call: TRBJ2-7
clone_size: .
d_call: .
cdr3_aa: CATSRDRGYEQYF
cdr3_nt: TGTGCCACCAGCAGAGATCGGGGCTACGAGCAGTACTTC

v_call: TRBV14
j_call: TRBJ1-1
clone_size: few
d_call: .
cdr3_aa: CASSRSLNTEAFF
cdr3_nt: TGTGCCAGCAGCCGTTCCTTGAACACTGAAGCTTTCTTT

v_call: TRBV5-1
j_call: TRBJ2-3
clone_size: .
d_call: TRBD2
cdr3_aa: CASSGTSGSSTDTQYF
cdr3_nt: TGCGCCAGCAGCGGGACTAGCGGCTCTAGCACAGATACGCAGTATTTT

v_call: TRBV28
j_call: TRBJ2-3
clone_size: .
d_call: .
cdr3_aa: CASRPDRPSPDTQYF
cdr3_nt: TGTGCCAGCAGACCCGACAGGCCATCCCCAGATACGCAGTATTTT

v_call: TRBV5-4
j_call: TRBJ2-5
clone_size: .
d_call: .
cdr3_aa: CASSLKDGLETQYF
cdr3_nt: TGTGCCAGCAGCTTGAAGGATGGATTGGAGACCCAGTACTTC

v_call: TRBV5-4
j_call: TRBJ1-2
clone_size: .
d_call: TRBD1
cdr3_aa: CASSSGTGDGGYTF
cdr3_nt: TGTGCCAGCAGCTCCGGGACAGGGGATGGTGGCTACACCTTC

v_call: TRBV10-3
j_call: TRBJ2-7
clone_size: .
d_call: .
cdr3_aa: CAISNRDGSYEQYF
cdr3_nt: TGTGCCATCAGTAACCGGGACGGCTCCTACGAGCAGTACTTC

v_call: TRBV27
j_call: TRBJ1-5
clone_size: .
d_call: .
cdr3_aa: CASSLIRDFNQPQHF
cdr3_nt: TGTGCCAGCAGTTTAATCCGGGACTTTAATCAGCCCCAGCATTTT

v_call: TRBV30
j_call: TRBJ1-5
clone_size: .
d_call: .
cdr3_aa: CAWSVQGGNQPQHF
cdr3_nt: TGTGCCTGGAGTGTACAAGGGGGCAATCAGCCCCAGCATTTT

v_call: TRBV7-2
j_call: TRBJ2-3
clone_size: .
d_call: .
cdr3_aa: CASSLGRTPTDTQYF
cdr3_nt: TGTGCCAGCAGCTTAGGAAGGACCCCCACAGATACGCAGTATTTT

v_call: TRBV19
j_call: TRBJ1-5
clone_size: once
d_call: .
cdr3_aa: CASSIQDNQPQHF
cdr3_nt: TGTGCCAGTAGTATCCAGGATAATCAGCCCCAGCATTTT

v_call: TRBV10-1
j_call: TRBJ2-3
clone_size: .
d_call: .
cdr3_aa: CASSERVTDTQYF
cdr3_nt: TGCGCCAGCAGTGAGAGGGTGACAGATACGCAGTATTTT

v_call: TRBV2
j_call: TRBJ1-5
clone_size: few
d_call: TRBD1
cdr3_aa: CASRTTTGVVQPQHF
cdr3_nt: TGTGCCAGCAGAACGACGACAGGGGTTGTTCAGCCCCAGCATTTT

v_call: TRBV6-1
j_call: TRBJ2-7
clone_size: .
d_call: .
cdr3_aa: CASTPNYEQYF
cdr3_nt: TGTGCCAGCACCCCAAACTACGAGCAGTACTTC

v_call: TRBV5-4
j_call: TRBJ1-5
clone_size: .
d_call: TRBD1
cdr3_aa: CASSQQGRNQPQHF
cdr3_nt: TGTGCCAGCAGTCAACAGGGGAGGAATCAGCCCCAGCATTTT

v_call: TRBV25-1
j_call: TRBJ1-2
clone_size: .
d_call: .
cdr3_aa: CASTSWGSGVHGYTF
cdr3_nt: TGTGCCAGCACCTCTTGGGGGTCAGGGGTGCATGGCTACACCTTC

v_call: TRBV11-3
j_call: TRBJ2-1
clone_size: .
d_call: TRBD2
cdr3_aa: CASSLVAAGVQFF
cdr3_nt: TGTGCCAGCAGCTTAGTTGCGGCGGGAGTGCAGTTCTTC

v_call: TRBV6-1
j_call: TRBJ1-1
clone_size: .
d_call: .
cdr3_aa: CASSEEGWRAPTEAFF
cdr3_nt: TGTGCCAGCAGTGAGGAGGGGTGGAGGGCGCCCACTGAAGCTTTCTTT

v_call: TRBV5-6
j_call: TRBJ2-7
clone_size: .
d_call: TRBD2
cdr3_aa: CASSPPGGQLEQYF
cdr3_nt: TGTGCCAGCAGCCCACCGGGGGGGCAACTCGAGCAGTACTTC